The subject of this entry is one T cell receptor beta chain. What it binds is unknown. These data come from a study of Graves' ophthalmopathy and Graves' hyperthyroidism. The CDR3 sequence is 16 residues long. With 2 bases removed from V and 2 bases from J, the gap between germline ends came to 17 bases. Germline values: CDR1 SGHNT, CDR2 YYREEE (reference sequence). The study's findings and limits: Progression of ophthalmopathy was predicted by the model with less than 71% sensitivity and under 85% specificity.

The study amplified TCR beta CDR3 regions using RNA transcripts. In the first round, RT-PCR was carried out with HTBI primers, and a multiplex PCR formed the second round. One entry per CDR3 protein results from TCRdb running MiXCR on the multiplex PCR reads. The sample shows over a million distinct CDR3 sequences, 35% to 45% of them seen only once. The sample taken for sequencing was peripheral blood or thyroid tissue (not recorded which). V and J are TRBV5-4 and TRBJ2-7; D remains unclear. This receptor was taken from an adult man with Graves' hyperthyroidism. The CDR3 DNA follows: TGTGCCAGCAGCTTCATTTGGACGGAACATACCTACGAGCAGTACTTC. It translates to CASSFIWTEHTYEQYF.